Listed below are T cell receptor beta chains from one sample, sequenced in a study of radiation and T cells in renal cell carcinoma. Only in-frame clones appear in the TCRdb table, and some are missing; sequencing was by immunoSEQ multiplex PCR. The sample gives 87,000 or so clones, approximately 86% of which show up once; roughly 8% is in the top ten. Source: blood, taken from a patient whose treatment included radiotherapy and nephrectomy. These receptors originate from a man aged 45-65 years with renal cell carcinoma. CDR3s include the opening cysteine and the closing phenylalanine or tryptophan. The D gene is left open where the match is weak. Clone sizes are given selectively: once, few, many, or a class where the clone is expanded.

cdr3_length: 16
clone_size: once
j_call: TRBJ1-2
v_call: TRBV6-6
d_call: NA
cdr3_aa: CASSYSLSAARHGYTF
cdr3_nt: TGTGCCAGCAGTTACTCTTTATCGGCGGCCCGGCATGGCTACACCTTC

cdr3_length: 13
clone_size: NA
j_call: TRBJ1-1
v_call: TRBV7-3
d_call: NA
cdr3_aa: CASRRDQNTEAFF
cdr3_nt: TGTGCCAGCAGACGCGACCAGAACACTGAAGCTTTCTTT

cdr3_length: 14
clone_size: NA
j_call: TRBJ1-2
v_call: TRBV7-3
d_call: NA
cdr3_aa: CASSPGGTNYGYTF
cdr3_nt: TGTGCCAGCAGCCCTGGCGGGACCAACTATGGCTACACCTTC

cdr3_length: 13
clone_size: once
j_call: TRBJ2-5
v_call: TRBV15
d_call: NA
cdr3_aa: CATSSSIRETQYF
cdr3_nt: TGTGCCACCAGCAGTAGTATTAGGGAGACCCAGTACTTC

cdr3_length: 15
clone_size: NA
j_call: TRBJ1-2
v_call: TRBV19
d_call: TRBD1
cdr3_aa: CASSREGAPTYGYTF
cdr3_nt: TGTGCCAGTAGCCGTGAGGGGGCCCCGACCTATGGCTACACCTTC

cdr3_length: 16
clone_size: NA
j_call: TRBJ1-6
v_call: TRBV18
d_call: TRBD1
cdr3_aa: CASSPLKGQGNSPLHF
cdr3_nt: TGTGCCAGCTCACCACTGAAGGGACAGGGGAATTCACCCCTCCACTTT

cdr3_length: 15
clone_size: NA
j_call: TRBJ1-2
v_call: TRBV2
d_call: NA
cdr3_aa: CASSELGGLTYGYTF
cdr3_nt: TGTGCCAGCAGTGAACTAGGGGGGTTAACATATGGCTACACCTTC

cdr3_length: 14
clone_size: NA
j_call: TRBJ2-2
v_call: TRBV28
d_call: TRBD1
cdr3_aa: CASRPHDRVGELFF
cdr3_nt: TGTGCCAGCAGACCACACGACAGGGTCGGGGAGCTGTTTTTT

cdr3_length: 11
clone_size: NA
j_call: TRBJ2-5
v_call: TRBV29-1
d_call: NA
cdr3_aa: CSVELGQVEYF
cdr3_nt: TGCAGCGTTGAACTTGGGCAGGTTGAGTACTTC

cdr3_length: 13
clone_size: NA
j_call: TRBJ2-1
v_call: TRBV9
d_call: NA
cdr3_aa: CASNYGVGNEQFF
cdr3_nt: TGTGCCAGCAATTATGGGGTTGGGAATGAGCAGTTCTTC

cdr3_length: 15
clone_size: once
j_call: TRBJ1-1
v_call: TRBV5-1
d_call: NA
cdr3_aa: CASSLRGGENTEAFF
cdr3_nt: TGCGCCAGCAGCTTGAGAGGAGGGGAGAACACTGAAGCTTTCTTT

cdr3_length: 13
clone_size: NA
j_call: TRBJ2-7
v_call: TRBV10-3
d_call: NA
cdr3_aa: CAISGQDPYEQYF
cdr3_nt: TGTGCCATCAGTGGTCAGGACCCCTACGAGCAGTACTTC

cdr3_length: 13
clone_size: NA
j_call: TRBJ1-2
v_call: TRBV5-1
d_call: NA
cdr3_aa: CASSLAGRDGYTF
cdr3_nt: TGCGCCAGCAGCTTGGCGGGGAGGGACGGCTACACCTTC

cdr3_length: 14
clone_size: NA
j_call: TRBJ2-7
v_call: TRBV5-1
d_call: TRBD1
cdr3_aa: CASSLVTGLNEQYF
cdr3_nt: TGCGCCAGCAGCTTGGTGACAGGGCTCAACGAGCAGTACTTC

cdr3_length: 12
clone_size: few
j_call: TRBJ2-2
v_call: TRBV30
d_call: NA
cdr3_aa: CAWSREAGELFF
cdr3_nt: TGTGCCTGGAGCAGGGAAGCCGGGGAGCTGTTTTTT

cdr3_length: 13
clone_size: NA
j_call: TRBJ2-5
v_call: TRBV6-1
d_call: NA
cdr3_aa: CASRLQTQETQYF
cdr3_nt: TGTGCCAGCAGACTACAGACCCAAGAGACCCAGTACTTC

cdr3_length: 16
clone_size: NA
j_call: TRBJ1-5
v_call: TRBV7-2
d_call: NA
cdr3_aa: CASSPQGTGVNQPQHF
cdr3_nt: TGTGCCAGCAGCCCCCAAGGTACGGGGGTCAATCAGCCCCAGCATTTT

cdr3_length: 17
clone_size: NA
j_call: TRBJ2-2
v_call: TRBV4-3
d_call: NA
cdr3_aa: CASSQDRRGTNTGELFF
cdr3_nt: TGCGCCAGCAGCCAAGATCGGAGGGGGACGAACACCGGGGAGCTGTTTTTT

cdr3_length: 15
clone_size: once
j_call: TRBJ2-7
v_call: TRBV6-1
d_call: TRBD1
cdr3_aa: CASSVQGAWAYEQYF
cdr3_nt: TGTGCCAGCAGTGTTCAGGGGGCCTGGGCCTACGAGCAGTACTTC

cdr3_length: 17
clone_size: NA
j_call: TRBJ2-5
v_call: TRBV5-8
d_call: TRBD2
cdr3_aa: CASSLAGAGLNQETQYF
cdr3_nt: TGTGCCAGCAGCTTGGCCGGAGCGGGGCTGAACCAAGAGACCCAGTACTTC

cdr3_length: 18
clone_size: once
j_call: TRBJ1-6
v_call: TRBV4-2
d_call: NA
cdr3_aa: CASSQEGGGRSDNSPLHF
cdr3_nt: TGTGCCAGCAGCCAAGAAGGGGGAGGCCGGTCGGATAATTCACCCCTCCACTTT

cdr3_length: 17
clone_size: NA
j_call: TRBJ2-1
v_call: TRBV5-1
d_call: NA
cdr3_aa: CASSLRQMRQTYNEQFF
cdr3_nt: TGCGCCAGCAGCTTGAGACAAATGCGACAGACTTACAATGAGCAGTTCTTC

cdr3_length: 12
clone_size: NA
j_call: TRBJ1-2
v_call: TRBV19
d_call: NA
cdr3_aa: CASRSDNYGYTF
cdr3_nt: TGTGCCAGTCGTTCCGACAACTATGGCTACACCTTC

cdr3_length: 18
clone_size: NA
j_call: TRBJ1-1
v_call: TRBV4-1
d_call: TRBD1
cdr3_aa: CASSPRSGPGGVSTEAFF
cdr3_nt: TGCGCCAGCAGCCCGCGGTCGGGACCAGGGGGCGTGAGCACTGAAGCTTTCTTT

cdr3_length: 14
clone_size: NA
j_call: TRBJ2-7
v_call: TRBV5-1
d_call: TRBD1
cdr3_aa: CASSVSGQGYEQYF
cdr3_nt: TGCGCCAGCAGCGTATCGGGACAGGGATACGAGCAGTACTTC

cdr3_length: 21
clone_size: NA
j_call: TRBJ2-3
v_call: TRBV9
d_call: TRBD2
cdr3_aa: CASSAQRRGNPRGGGTDTQYF
cdr3_nt: TGTGCCAGCAGCGCCCAGCGGAGGGGGAACCCGCGGGGGGGTGGCACAGATACGCAGTATTTT

cdr3_length: 18
clone_size: NA
j_call: TRBJ2-2
v_call: TRBV7-2
d_call: TRBD2
cdr3_aa: CASSPGTSGGVPTGELFF
cdr3_nt: TGTGCCAGCAGCCCCGGGACTAGCGGGGGGGTGCCCACCGGGGAGCTGTTTTTT